Listed here is a single TCR beta chain. This specimen belongs to a study of blood T cell repertoires in COVID-19. This CDR3 comprises 15 residues. The germline V gene encodes CDR1 KGHSH and CDR2 LQKENI. Trimming took off 4 bases at V and 0 bases at J, with 12 bases between the two ends. In the study's own analysis: Estimates of nucleated cell counts were drawn from the amplification of reference gene primers. Data came from immunoSEQ multiplex PCR; TCRdb stores just in-frame clones and leaves some out. D and trimming come from the DNA, and the V and J calls and clone size come from that table. The data contain around 250,000 clones, around 83% of them singletons.

This TCR derives from a man at least 80 years old with acute or convalescent COVID-19. The chain uses TRBV18 and TRBJ1-1; no definite D call. Input material: peripheral blood. CDR3: CASSQGGRMNTEAFF. Here the CDR3 DNA reads TGTGCCAGCTCACAGGGAGGGCGGATGAACACTGAAGCTTTCTTT.